This passage covers 26 T cell receptor beta chains from one sample sequenced in a study of control samples from healthy donors and cancer patients. Assay: immunoSEQ multiplex PCR; the TCRdb copy retains only in-frame clones and omits some. The repertoire holds under 80,000 clones, with about 94% as singletons. The sequencing input was blood. The receptors derive from a woman in her twenties or thirties in good health.

The J gene is TRBJ1-2, the V gene TRBV28; 7 bases align to TRBD1. Germline loops: CDR1 MDHEN, CDR2 SYDVKM. There are 14 residues in the CDR3. Germline trimming cut 6 bases from V and 4 bases from J; bases unmatched to any gene: 8. CDR3 DNA sequence: TGTGCCAGCAGGAGTCCGGGACAGACCTATGGCTACACCTTC. Protein: CASRSPGQTYGYTF.

The chain uses TRBV6-5 and TRBJ1-2; possibly TRBD1 for D (6 bases). The V end lost 4 bases, the J end lost 4 bases, and 16 bases lay between the germline ends. The germline CDR1 and CDR2 sequences are MNHEY and SVGAGI. The CDR3 is 15 amino acids. CDR3 protein: CASSSLTGGSYGYTF. CDR3 nucleotides: TGTGCCAGCAGTTCCCTGACAGGAGGTAGCTATGGCTACACCTTC.

The J gene is TRBJ2-5, the V gene TRBV18, with TRBD1 as a possible D gene (6 bases). CDR1 is KGHSH, CDR2 LQKENI, per germline. This CDR3 is built from 14 residues. Deletions cut 4 bases from V and 5 bases from J, with 14 bases between. CDR3 region: CASSLSAGEETQYF. DNA for the CDR3: TGTGCCAGCTCACTGTCGGCAGGGGAGGAGACCCAGTACTTC.

The V gene is TRBV7-9, the J gene TRBJ1-4, with D unclear. Trimming cost V 5 bases and J 8 bases, with 9 bases left between them. Per the germline V gene, CDR1 is SEHNR and CDR2 is FQNEAQ (reference sequence). This CDR3 contains 12 residues. The CDR3 DNA is TGTGCCAGCAGCCTAGAGGTCGAAAAACTGTTTTTT. Residues: CASSLEVEKLFF.

In this sample, this clone turned up once. This rearrangement joins TRBV28 to TRBJ1-1, with D tentatively TRBD1 (5 bases). CDR3 length: 11 amino acids. The V gene's germline CDR1 is MDHEN and CDR2 SYDVKM. Trimming shortened V by 7 bases and J by 3 bases, and 6 bases separated the two germline ends. The CDR3 is CASKQDTEAFF. CDR3 DNA sequence: TGTGCCAGCAAACAGGACACTGAAGCTTTCTTT.

The rearrangement uses TRBV3-1 (or the pseudogene TRBV3-2) and TRBJ1-3; D remains ambiguous. The CDR3 sequence is 14 residues long. In germline, CDR1 is LGHDT, CDR2 YNNKEL (reference sequence). The V end lost 2 bases, the J end lost 3 bases, and 8 bases lay between the germline ends. This CDR3 reads CASSQWDSGNTIYF. CDR3 coding DNA: TGTGCCAGCAGCCAATGGGATAGTGGAAACACCATATATTTT.

In its sample, this clone was seen once. V is TRBV9 and J is TRBJ2-1; D unresolved. V lost 1 base and J lost 9, with 8 bases in between. CDR1 is SGDLS, CDR2 YYNGEE, per germline. This CDR3 has 12 residues. The CDR3 region is CASSVSSGEQFF. CDR3 bases: TGTGCCAGCAGCGTAAGCTCCGGTGAGCAGTTCTTC.

The chain combines TRBV5-5 with TRBJ2-2; unclear D gene. The V gene's germline CDR1 is SGHKS and CDR2 YYEKEE (reference sequence). The CDR3 is made up of 13 amino acids. Trimming left V 3 bases short and J 4 bases short, with 7 bases between. CDR3 DNA: TGTGCCAGCAGCTCCCACACCACCGGGGAGCTGTTTTTT. Its protein product is CASSSHTTGELFF.

This clone showed up just once. The chain links TRBV15 to TRBJ1-4, with D perhaps TRBD1 (5 bases). The V and J ends lost 4 bases and 8 bases respectively, with 20 bases between them. This CDR3 comprises 16 residues. Germline CDR1 LNHNV, CDR2 YYDKDF (reference sequence). The CDR3 spells CATSTPLSEGREKLFF. The CDR3 region has the DNA TGTGCCACCAGCACACCCTTGTCGGAGGGACGGGAAAAACTGTTTTTT.

This chain uses TRBV3-1 (or the pseudogene TRBV3-2) with TRBJ2-3; D possibly corresponds to TRBD1 (6 bases). V gave up 4 bases and J gave up 0 bases, with 8 bases separating them. Germline V gives CDR1 LGHDT, CDR2 YNNKEL (reference sequence). The CDR3 is made up of 14 amino acids. This chain's CDR3 is CASSLRGSTDTQYF. In DNA, the CDR3 is TGTGCCAGCAGCCTCAGGGGTAGCACAGATACGCAGTATTTT.

The genes are TRBV9 and TRBJ2-3; D not certain. The germline gives CDR1 SGDLS, CDR2 YYNGEE. The CDR3 has 14 amino acids. V shed 3 bases and J shed 2 bases, with 10 bases lying between them. CDR3 loop: CASSALSTTDTQYF. For the CDR3, the DNA is TGTGCCAGCAGCGCCCTATCAACCACAGATACGCAGTATTTT.

The chain employs TRBV28 and TRBJ1-1; 7 bases agree with TRBD1. Trimming cost V 7 bases and J 0 bases; bases outside gene matches: 11. The CDR3 runs to 16 residues. Germline lookup yields CDR1 MDHEN and CDR2 SYDVKM. Written as DNA, the CDR3 is TGTGCCAGCAAAGAGCAAGGGGGCCGAATGAACACTGAAGCTTTCTTT. Translated, it gives CASKEQGGRMNTEAFF.

The chain carries TRBV12-3 or TRBV12-4 and TRBJ1-5; TRBD1 is a possible D gene (5 bases). The CDR3 totals 13 residues. As DNA, the CDR3 is TGTGCTGACCCCAGAGGGGGCAATCAGCCCCAGCATTTT. Protein: CADPRGGNQPQHF.

Only one count was recorded for this clone. This chain connects TRBV2 to TRBJ2-3, with D possibly being TRBD2 (5 bases). The CDR3 extends over 14 amino acids. Between the trimmed V and J ends, which lost 1 base and 3 bases, there was a span of 8 bases. CDR1 and CDR2 (germline): SNHLY, FYNNEI. CDR3 loop: CASSEGLATDTQYF. The CDR3 DNA is TGTGCCAGCAGTGAAGGGCTAGCAACAGATACGCAGTATTTT.

By sample fraction, this clone is medium-sized. V is TRBV7-3 and J is TRBJ2-3; TRBD2 aligns across 11 bases. Germline CDR1 and CDR2: SGHTA and FQGTGA. CDR3 length: 15 residues. The junction had 5 bases not matched to a gene; V was cut back by 5 bases and J by 4 bases. The CDR3 nucleotides read TGTGCCAGCAGCGTTAGCGGGGGGGCCGCAGATACGCAGTATTTT. Its protein product is CASSVSGGAADTQYF.

The chain has TRBV24-1 and TRBJ2-3; D is possibly TRBD1 (5 bases). V was pared by 1 base and J by 3 bases, with 16 bases between. This CDR3 has 17 amino acids. The germline CDR1 and CDR2 sequences are KGHDR and SFDVKD. CDR3: CATSDFIDGHGTDTQYF. The CDR3 coding sequence is TGTGCCACCAGTGATTTCATAGACGGACATGGTACAGATACGCAGTATTTT.

The chain couples TRBV28 to TRBJ1-6, with 7 bases identical to TRBD1. The length of the CDR3 is 14 residues. The germline CDR1 and CDR2 sequences are MDHEN and SYDVKM. J gave up 14 bases and V 4 bases, and 11 bases lay outside the gene matches. CDR3 nucleotides: TGTGCCAGCAGTTCCCGGGACAGCCCCCAATCCCTCCACTTT. Translated, it gives CASSSRDSPQSLHF.

This clone was observed a single time. The V and J genes are TRBV9 and TRBJ2-6, with D perhaps matching TRBD1 (5 bases). This CDR3 has 16 residues. V lost 0 bases and J lost 3, with 10 bases in between. Germline CDR1 and CDR2: SGDLS and YYNGEE. The CDR3 loop is CASSVVVGRGANVLTF. The DNA of the CDR3 is TGTGCCAGCAGCGTAGTAGTGGGGCGTGGGGCCAACGTCCTGACTTTC.

This chain connects TRBV7-8 to TRBJ2-5; D unresolved. Trimming left V 4 bases short and J 2 bases short, with 17 bases between. This CDR3 comprises 16 residues. Germline CDR1 is SGHVS and CDR2 is FQNEAQ. This chain's CDR3 is CASSSGRLFIQETQYF. The CDR3 DNA reads TGTGCCAGCAGCTCCGGCCGGTTGTTCATTCAAGAGACCCAGTACTTC.

The chain joins TRBV12-3 or TRBV12-4 to TRBJ1-2; a possible D gene is TRBD1 (5 bases). The CDR3 totals 12 residues. V was pared by 2 bases and J by 7 bases, with 8 bases between. In nucleotides, the CDR3 is TGTGCCAGCAGTTTATGGGGGAGTGGCTACACCTTC. It encodes CASSLWGSGYTF.

V gene TRBV18 combines with J gene TRBJ1-2; the match to TRBD1 covers 8 bases. With 3 bases clipped from V and 2 bases from J, the junction kept 2 bases outside the gene matches. The CDR3 runs 14 residues. The germline V gene encodes CDR1 KGHSH and CDR2 LQKENI. CDR3 protein: CASSPDRANYGYTF. The CDR3 DNA is TGTGCCAGCTCACCGGACAGGGCCAACTATGGCTACACCTTC.

This clone was detected a few times. The chain recombines TRBV6-1 with TRBJ1-5, with 8 bases aligning to TRBD1. CDR1 is MNHNS and CDR2 is SASEGT in the germline V gene. V was pared by 4 bases and J by 6 bases, with 11 bases of the junction left unmatched. The CDR3 is 16 amino acids. CDR3 sequence: CASSVPLGTGGQPQHF. CDR3 bases: TGTGCCAGCAGTGTTCCTCTTGGGACAGGAGGTCAGCCCCAGCATTTT.

This chain connects TRBV24-1 to TRBJ1-1; TRBD1 is a possible D gene (5 bases). The CDR3 runs to 11 residues. Germline lookup yields CDR1 KGHDR and CDR2 SFDVKD. Trimming removed 10 bases at V and 7 bases at J, with 12 bases between. CDR3 protein: CATRRGGEAFF. The CDR3 bases are TGTGCCACGCGGAGGGGTGGTGAAGCTTTCTTT.

V gene TRBV13 combines with J gene TRBJ1-3; a weak D match, TRBD1 (6 bases). The CDR3 is made up of 13 amino acids. Germline V gene lookup returns CDR1 PRHDT and CDR2 FYEKMQ (reference sequence). The V end was cut by 4 bases, the J end by 8 bases, with 12 bases between. The CDR3 coding sequence is TGTGCCAGCAGCTACAAACAGGGAGACACCATATATTTT. Encoded protein: CASSYKQGDTIYF.

The rearrangement links TRBV24-1 to TRBJ2-2, with a weak D call TRBD1 (6 bases). This CDR3 has 13 amino acids. Germline lookup yields CDR1 KGHDR and CDR2 SFDVKD. V lost 9 bases, J lost 7 bases, and 14 bases lay in between. The CDR3 nucleotides are TGTGCCACCTACGGACAGTCCAGCGGGGAGCTGTTTTTT. Amino acids: CATYGQSSGELFF.

V is TRBV6-1 and J is TRBJ1-5, with D possibly TRBD1 on 6 matching bases. CDR1 is MNHNS, CDR2 SASEGT, per germline. The CDR3 length is 17 residues. V was cut by 2 bases and J by 1 base, with 15 bases left in between. The CDR3 region is CASSEPGADSSNQPQHF. Here the CDR3 DNA reads TGTGCCAGCAGTGAACCAGGGGCCGACAGCAGCAATCAGCCCCAGCATTTT.